The text below deals with one TCR beta chain. This record comes from a study of T cells after yellow fever vaccination. TCRdb analysed the 5' RACE reads with MiXCR anew, one entry per CDR3 protein. The sample lists 250,000 to 400,000 distinct CDR3 sequences, 4.1% seen once, with 20% to 25% in the top ten. V was clipped by 6 bases and J by 6 bases, with 15 bases between them. Germline assignment: CDR1 MNHEY and CDR2 SVGAGI. The CDR3 runs 15 residues. The chain uses TRBV6-5 and TRBJ1-6; D is uncertain. This receptor was identified in a man younger than 30 who received the YFV17D yellow fever vaccine. Source: PBMCs, taken 5 days after the yellow fever booster vaccination. Here the CDR3 reads CASRARGLGNSPLHF. The CDR3 DNA is TGTGCCAGCAGGGCCCGGGGATTGGGTAATTCACCCCTCCACTTT.